The source of this T cell receptor (beta chain) is a study of T-cell reconstitution after alpha-beta-depleted transplantation in children (dated by TCRdb to about 2016). Concerning the study at large: Using TCR repertoire profiling, the study followed T-cell immune reconstitution in a quantitative way in children after TCRalphabeta/CD19-depleted allogeneic hematopoietic cell transplantation.

The CDR3 contains 13 residues, cysteine and phenylalanine counted. The read is trimmed to its CDR3 DNA, 39 bases read in frame from base 1. V is shortened by 7 bases, J by 0 bases, and the region joining them spans 13 bases. The germline V gene provides CDR1 SQVTM and CDR2 ANQGSEA. This clonotype was recorded at least ten times. No antigen is known for it. Base qualities are not at hand, and no much larger clone is one base apart. Preparation of the library involved PCR. Sequencing took place on an Illumina HiSeq 2500. To normalize quantification of the TCRbeta repertoire, the TCR libraries were built with molecular barcoding that relied on unique molecular identifiers. TCRdb ran its own pipeline on the public reads, namely fastp trimming at Q25 and MiXCR clone calling, and kept in-frame beta chains. Rows are unified per CDR3 protein, each entry keeping the most common DNA and genes. The sample table holds some 390,000 distinct CDR3 sequences, of which just over 20% were seen once. Around 4% of the sample lies in the top ten.

This receptor was obtained from a human donor who donated a stem cell graft to a child with acute myeloid leukemia. Recombination linked TRBV29-1 to TRBJ2-7, with the D segment identity uncertain. The sequencing here drew on PBMCs from the stem cell graft donor, taken from the stem cell graft. The DNA sequence follows: TGCAGCGCCGTAGACCGTCGCTCCTACGAGCAGTACTTC. This encodes CSAVDRRSYEQYF.